Sequencing of this T cell receptor (beta chain) was carried out in a study of yellow fever vaccine responses in identical twins. The study, taken as a whole, reports: Twins showed a vaccine T cell response that reportedly seemed partly convergent, partly personalized.

TCRdb redid the calling of the RT-PCR reads with MiXCR, one entry per CDR3 protein. The sample has about 19,000 distinct CDR3 sequences, 61% seen once. The CDR3 spans 15 residues. Trimming took off 5 bases at V and 3 bases at J, with 20 bases between the two ends. Germline assignment: CDR1 DFQATT and CDR2 SNEGSKA (reference sequence). Details on this clonotype: Its target is not known.

The TCR originated in a woman between 18 and 30 years old who received the yellow fever vaccine. The chain carries TRBV20-1 and TRBJ2-7, with D perhaps TRBD2 (5 bases). The sequencing here drew on T cells from blood (PBMCs), unsorted or a sorted subset (not recorded which), taken before or after yellow fever vaccination (not recorded which). In nucleotides, the CDR3 is TGCAGTGCTTTCCCCTCGGGGAAAGGTGGCTACGAGCAGTACTTC. This codes for CSAFPSGKGGYEQYF.